This TCR beta chain was recorded in a study of beta chain features in type 1 diabetes. In all sorted populations, purity surpassed 95%. Concerning this clone itself: Its antigen remains unidentified.

The study's findings and limits: TCRB rearrangement may or may not be influenced by HLA type; here this remained unresolved. Patients with type 1 diabetes carried fewer insertions and had more deletions at their VDJ junctions.

Germline V gene sequence: CDR1 SGHKS, CDR2 YYEKEE (reference sequence). V lost 3 bases to trimming and J lost 4 bases, with 9 bases between them. The CDR3 consists of 13 residues. The investigators reverse transcribed all of the isolated RNA, so they sequenced expressed TCRB transcripts. Some 3.6 million reads on average were seen across naive, central memory and regulatory T cell samples. Clones were sequenced by immunoSEQ multiplex PCR, and TCRdb holds only the in-frame ones, with some missing. The table records hundreds of thousands of clones, around a sixth of them present only once. The source material was naive CD4+ T cells from blood. The TCR originated in a man younger than 35 in good health. V is TRBV5-5 and J is TRBJ2-3; no clear D. CDR3 bases: TGTGCCAGCAGCTCAGTGGTCCCAGATACGCAGTATTTT. Translating gives CASSSVVPDTQYF.